This TCR beta chain emerged from a study of blood T cell repertoires in COVID-19. Study-wide background: The United States, Italy and Spain supplied acute and convalescent COVID-19 samples.

Per the original methods: How many nucleated cells were present was estimated from reference gene primer amplification. Produced via immunoSEQ multiplex PCR; TCRdb's table is partial and in-frame only. V and J calls and clone size come straight from that table; D and trimming were deduced from the DNA. Among some 300,000 clones listed, 75% to 90% were seen once. The ends lost 5 bases at V and 0 bases at J; junction bases unmatched: 8. The germline V gene has CDR1 SGHAT and CDR2 FQNNGV. This CDR3 region has 17 residues. Sequenced: peripheral blood. The receptor comes from a woman aged 45-65 years with COVID-19, enrolled during active disease. The gene calls are TRBV11-2 and TRBJ2-2; 8 nucleotides match TRBD2. The CDR3 reads CASSDSSGAANTGELFF. In DNA, the CDR3 is TGTGCCAGCAGCGACAGTAGCGGGGCCGCGAACACCGGGGAGCTGTTTTTT.